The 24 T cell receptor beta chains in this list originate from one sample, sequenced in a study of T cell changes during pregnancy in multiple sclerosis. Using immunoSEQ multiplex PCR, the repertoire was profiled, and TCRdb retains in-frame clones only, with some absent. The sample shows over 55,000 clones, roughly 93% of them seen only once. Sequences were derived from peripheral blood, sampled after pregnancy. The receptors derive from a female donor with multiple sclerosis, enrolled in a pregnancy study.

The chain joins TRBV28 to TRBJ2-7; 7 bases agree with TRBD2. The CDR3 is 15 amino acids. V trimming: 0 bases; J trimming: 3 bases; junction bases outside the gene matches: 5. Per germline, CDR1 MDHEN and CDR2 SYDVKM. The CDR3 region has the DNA TGTGCCAGCAGTTTATGGCGGGAGATTGTCTACGAGCAGTACTTC. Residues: CASSLWREIVYEQYF. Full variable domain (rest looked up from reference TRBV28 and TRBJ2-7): DVKVTQSSRYLVKRTGEKVFLECVQDMDHENMFWYRQDPGLGLRLIYFSYDVKMKEKGDIPEGYSVSREKKERFSLILESASTNQTSMYLCASSLWREIVYEQYFGPGTRLTVT.

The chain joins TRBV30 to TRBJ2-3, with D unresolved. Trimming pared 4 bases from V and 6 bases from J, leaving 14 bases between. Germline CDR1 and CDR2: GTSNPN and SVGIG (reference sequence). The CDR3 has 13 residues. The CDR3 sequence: CAWTLRSSDTQYF. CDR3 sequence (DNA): TGTGCCTGGACCCTTAGGAGCTCGGATACGCAGTATTTT.

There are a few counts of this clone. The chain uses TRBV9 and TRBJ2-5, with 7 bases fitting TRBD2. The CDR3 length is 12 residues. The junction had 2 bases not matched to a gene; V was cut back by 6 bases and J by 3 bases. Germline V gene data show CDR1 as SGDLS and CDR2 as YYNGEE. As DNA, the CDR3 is TGTGCCAGCAATCGGGGGGAAGAGACCCAGTACTTC. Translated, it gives CASNRGEETQYF.

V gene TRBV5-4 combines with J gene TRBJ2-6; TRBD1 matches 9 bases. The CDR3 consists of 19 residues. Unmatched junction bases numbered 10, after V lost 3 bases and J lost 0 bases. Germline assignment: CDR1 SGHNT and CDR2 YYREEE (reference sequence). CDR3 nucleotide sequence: TGTGCCAGCAGCTCAAAACTGGGACAGGGATACTCTGGGGCCAACGTCCTGACTTTC. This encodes CASSSKLGQGYSGANVLTF.

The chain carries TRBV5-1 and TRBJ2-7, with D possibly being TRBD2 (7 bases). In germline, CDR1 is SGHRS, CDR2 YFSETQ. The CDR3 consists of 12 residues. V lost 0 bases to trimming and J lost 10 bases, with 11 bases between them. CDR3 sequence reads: CASSLVGGAQYF. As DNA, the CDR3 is TGCGCCAGCAGCTTGGTTGGGGGGGCCCAGTACTTC.

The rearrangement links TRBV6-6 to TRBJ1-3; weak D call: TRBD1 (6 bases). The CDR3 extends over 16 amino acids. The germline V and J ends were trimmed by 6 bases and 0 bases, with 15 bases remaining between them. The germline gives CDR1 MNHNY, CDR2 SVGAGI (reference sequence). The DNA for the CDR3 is TGTGCCAGCAGCCTTGGGGGGGGGCCCTCTGGAAACACCATATATTTT. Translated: CASSLGGGPSGNTIYF.

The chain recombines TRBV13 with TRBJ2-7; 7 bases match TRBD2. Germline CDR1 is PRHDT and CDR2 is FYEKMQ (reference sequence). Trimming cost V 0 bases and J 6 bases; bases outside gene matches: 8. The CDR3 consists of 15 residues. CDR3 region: CASSLGGGLGREQYF. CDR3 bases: TGTGCCAGCAGCTTAGGGGGAGGGTTGGGGCGCGAGCAGTACTTC.

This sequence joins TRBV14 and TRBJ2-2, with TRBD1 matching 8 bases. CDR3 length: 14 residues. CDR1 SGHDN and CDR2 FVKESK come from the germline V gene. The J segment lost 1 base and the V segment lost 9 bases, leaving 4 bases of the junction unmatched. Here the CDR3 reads CASQGAVNTGELFF. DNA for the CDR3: TGTGCCAGTCAGGGGGCAGTGAACACCGGGGAGCTGTTTTTT.

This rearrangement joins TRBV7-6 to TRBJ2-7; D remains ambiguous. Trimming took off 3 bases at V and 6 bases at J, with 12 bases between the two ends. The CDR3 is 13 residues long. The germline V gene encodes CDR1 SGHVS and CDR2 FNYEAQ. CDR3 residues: CASSFEGGGEQYF. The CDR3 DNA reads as TGTGCCAGCAGCTTTGAAGGCGGCGGCGAGCAGTACTTC.

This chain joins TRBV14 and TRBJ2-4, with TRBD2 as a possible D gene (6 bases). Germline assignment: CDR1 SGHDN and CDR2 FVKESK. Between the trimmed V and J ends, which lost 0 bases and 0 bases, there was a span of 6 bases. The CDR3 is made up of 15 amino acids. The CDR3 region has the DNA TGTGCCAGCAGCCAAGACGGGGGAGCCAAAAACATTCAGTACTTC. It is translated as CASSQDGGAKNIQYF. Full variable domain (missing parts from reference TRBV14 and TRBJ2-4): EAGVTQFPSHSVIEKGQTVTLRCDPISGHDNLYWYRRVMGKEIKFLLHFVKESKQDESGMPNNRFLAERTGGTYSTLKVQPAELEDSGVYFCASSQDGGAKNIQYFGAGTRLSVL.

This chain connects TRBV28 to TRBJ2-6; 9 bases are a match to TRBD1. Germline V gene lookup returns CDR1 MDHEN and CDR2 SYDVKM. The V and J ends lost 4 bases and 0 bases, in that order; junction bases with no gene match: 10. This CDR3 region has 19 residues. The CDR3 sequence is CASSSGTGRGISGANVLTF. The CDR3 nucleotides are TGTGCCAGCAGTTCAGGGACAGGGCGAGGAATCTCTGGGGCCAACGTCCTGACTTTC.

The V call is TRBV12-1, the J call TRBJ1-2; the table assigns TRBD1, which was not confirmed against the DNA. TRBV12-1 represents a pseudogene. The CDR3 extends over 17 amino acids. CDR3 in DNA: TGTGCCAGCAGCCCGTCGAGGATAGGACAGTCCGCTTTCGGCTACACCTTC. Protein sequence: CASSPSRIGQSAFGYTF.

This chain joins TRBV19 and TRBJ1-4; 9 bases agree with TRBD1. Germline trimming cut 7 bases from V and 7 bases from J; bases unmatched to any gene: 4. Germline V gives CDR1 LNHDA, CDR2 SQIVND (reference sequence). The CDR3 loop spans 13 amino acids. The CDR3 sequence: CASNRGRLEKLFF. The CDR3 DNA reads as TGTGCCAGTAACAGGGGGCGTCTTGAAAAACTGTTTTTT.

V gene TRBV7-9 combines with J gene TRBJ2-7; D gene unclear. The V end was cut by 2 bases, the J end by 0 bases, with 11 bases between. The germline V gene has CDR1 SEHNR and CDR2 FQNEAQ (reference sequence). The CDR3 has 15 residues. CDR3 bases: TGTGCCAGCAGCTTATTCAGTATGTCCTCCTACGAGCAGTACTTC. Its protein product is CASSLFSMSSYEQYF.

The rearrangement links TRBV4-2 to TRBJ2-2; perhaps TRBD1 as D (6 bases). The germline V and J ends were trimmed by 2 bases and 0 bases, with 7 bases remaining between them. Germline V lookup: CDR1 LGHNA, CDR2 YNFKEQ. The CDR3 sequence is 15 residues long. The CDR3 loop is CASSQRGSNTGELFF. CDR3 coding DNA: TGTGCCAGCAGCCAAAGGGGGTCGAACACCGGGGAGCTGTTTTTT.

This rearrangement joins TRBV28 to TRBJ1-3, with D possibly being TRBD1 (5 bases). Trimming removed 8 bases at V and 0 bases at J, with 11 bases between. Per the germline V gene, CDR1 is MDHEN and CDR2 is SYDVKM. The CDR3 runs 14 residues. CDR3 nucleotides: TGTGCCAGCGGACAAGGCTCCTCTGGAAACACCATATATTTT. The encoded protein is CASGQGSSGNTIYF.

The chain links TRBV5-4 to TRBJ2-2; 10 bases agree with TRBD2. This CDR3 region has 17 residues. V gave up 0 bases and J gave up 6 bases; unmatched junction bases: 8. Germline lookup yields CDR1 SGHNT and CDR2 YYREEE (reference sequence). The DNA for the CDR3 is TGTGCCAGCAGCTTGGCGTTGGGTAGCGGGAGGCCCGGGGAGCTGTTTTTT. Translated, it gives CASSLALGSGRPGELFF.

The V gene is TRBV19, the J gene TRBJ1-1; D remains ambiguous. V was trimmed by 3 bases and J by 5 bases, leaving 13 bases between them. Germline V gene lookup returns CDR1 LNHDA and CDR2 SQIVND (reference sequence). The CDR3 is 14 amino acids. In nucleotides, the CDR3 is TGTGCCAGTAGTATCCCAACCACTAGGACTGAAGCTTTCTTT. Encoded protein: CASSIPTTRTEAFF.

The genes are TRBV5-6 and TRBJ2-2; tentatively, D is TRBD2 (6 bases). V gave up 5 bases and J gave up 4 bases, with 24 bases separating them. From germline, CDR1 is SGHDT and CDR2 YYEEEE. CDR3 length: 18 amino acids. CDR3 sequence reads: CASRGRVSGPKGTGELFF. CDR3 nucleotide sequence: TGTGCCAGCAGGGGTAGGGTCAGCGGGCCGAAGGGCACCGGGGAGCTGTTTTTT.

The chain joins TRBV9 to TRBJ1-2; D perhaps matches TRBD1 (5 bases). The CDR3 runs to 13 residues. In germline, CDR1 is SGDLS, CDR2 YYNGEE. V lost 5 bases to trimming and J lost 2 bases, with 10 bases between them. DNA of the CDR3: TGTGCCAGCAGAGCAGGGCCGAACTATGGCTACACCTTC. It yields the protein CASRAGPNYGYTF.

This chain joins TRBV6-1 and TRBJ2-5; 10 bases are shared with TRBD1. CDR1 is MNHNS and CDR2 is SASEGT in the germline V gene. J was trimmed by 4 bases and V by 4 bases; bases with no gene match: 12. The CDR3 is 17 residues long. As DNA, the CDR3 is TGTGCCAGCAGTGTCTCTCCGGCGACAGGGGGCCGAGAGACCCAGTACTTC. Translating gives CASSVSPATGGRETQYF.

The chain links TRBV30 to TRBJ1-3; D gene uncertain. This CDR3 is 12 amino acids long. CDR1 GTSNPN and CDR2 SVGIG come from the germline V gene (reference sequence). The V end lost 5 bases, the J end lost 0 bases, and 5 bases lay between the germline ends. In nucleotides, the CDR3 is TGTGCCTGGGTGAGCTCTGGAAACACCATATATTTT. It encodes CAWVSSGNTIYF. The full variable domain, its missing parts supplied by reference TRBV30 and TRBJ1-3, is SQTIHQWPATLVQPVGSPLSLECTVEGTSNPNLYWYRQAAGRGLQLLFYSVGIGQISSEVPQNLSASRPQDRQFILSSKKLLLSDSGFYLCAWVSSGNTIYFGEGSWLTVV.

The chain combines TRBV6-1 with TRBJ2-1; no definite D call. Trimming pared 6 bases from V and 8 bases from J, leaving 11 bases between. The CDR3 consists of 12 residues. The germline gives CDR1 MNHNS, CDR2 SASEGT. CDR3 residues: CASRGSGYEQFF. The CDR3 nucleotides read TGTGCCAGCAGGGGCAGTGGCTATGAGCAGTTCTTC.

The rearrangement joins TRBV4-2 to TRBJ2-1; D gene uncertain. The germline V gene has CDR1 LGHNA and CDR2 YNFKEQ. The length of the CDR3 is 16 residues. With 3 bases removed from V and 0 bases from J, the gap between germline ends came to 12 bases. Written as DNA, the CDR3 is TGTGCCAGCAGCCACCACCAAGAGAGCTCCTACAATGAGCAGTTCTTC. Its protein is CASSHHQESSYNEQFF.